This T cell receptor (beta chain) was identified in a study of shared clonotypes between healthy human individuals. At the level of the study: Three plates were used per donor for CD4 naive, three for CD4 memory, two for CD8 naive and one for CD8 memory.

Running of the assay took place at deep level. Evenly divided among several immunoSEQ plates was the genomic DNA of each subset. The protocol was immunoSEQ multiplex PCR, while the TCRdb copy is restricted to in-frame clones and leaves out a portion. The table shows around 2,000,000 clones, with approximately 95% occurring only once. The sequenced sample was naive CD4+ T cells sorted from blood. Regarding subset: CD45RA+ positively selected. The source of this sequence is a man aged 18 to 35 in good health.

The CDR3 bases are TGTGCCAGCAGTTACTCGACGGCAGCTAACTATGGCTACACCTTC. This gives the protein CASSYSTAANYGYTF. The chain combines TRBV6-6 with TRBJ1-2, with D uncertain. Trimming shortened V by 0 bases and J by 0 bases, and 8 bases separated the two germline ends. Germline CDR1 and CDR2: MNHNY and SVGAGI (reference sequence). The CDR3 contains 15 residues.